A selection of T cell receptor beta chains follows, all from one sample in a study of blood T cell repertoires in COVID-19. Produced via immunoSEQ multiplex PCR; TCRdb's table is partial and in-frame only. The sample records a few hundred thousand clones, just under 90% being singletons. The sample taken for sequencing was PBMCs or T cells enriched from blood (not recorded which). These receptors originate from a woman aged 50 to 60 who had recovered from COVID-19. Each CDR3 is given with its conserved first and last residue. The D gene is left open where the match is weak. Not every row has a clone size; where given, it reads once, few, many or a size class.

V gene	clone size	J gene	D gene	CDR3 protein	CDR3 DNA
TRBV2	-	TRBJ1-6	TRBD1	CASRGTGVNNSPLHF	TGTGCCAGCAGAGGGACAGGGGTGAATAATTCACCCCTCCACTTT
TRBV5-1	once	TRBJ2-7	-	CASSPRGMVYEQYF	TGCGCCAGCAGCCCCAGGGGTATGGTCTACGAGCAGTACTTC
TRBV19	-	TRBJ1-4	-	CASSGGGTVSEKLFF	TGTGCCAGTAGTGGGGGGGGCACGGTTAGTGAAAAACTGTTTTTT
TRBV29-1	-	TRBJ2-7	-	CSFRTVDSYEQYF	TGCAGCTTTCGGACTGTTGACTCCTACGAGCAGTACTTC
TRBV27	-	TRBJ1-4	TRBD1	CASSLRQGREKLFF	TGTGCCAGCAGTTTACGACAGGGTCGTGAAAAACTGTTTTTT
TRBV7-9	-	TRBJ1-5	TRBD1	CASSSGQGYQPQHF	TGTGCCAGCAGCTCGGGACAGGGGTATCAGCCCCAGCATTTT
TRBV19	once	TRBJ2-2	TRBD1	CASRPPGTGTGELFF	TGTGCCAGCCGACCCCCCGGGACAGGCACCGGGGAGCTGTTTTTT
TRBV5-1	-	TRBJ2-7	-	CASRVSTDSYEQYF	TGCGCCAGCAGGGTCAGTACAGACTCCTACGAGCAGTACTTC
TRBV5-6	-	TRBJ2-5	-	CASSLYPQETQYF	TGTGCCAGCAGCTTGTATCCGCAAGAGACCCAGTACTTC
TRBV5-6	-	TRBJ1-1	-	CASSLGLEAFF	TGTGCCAGCAGTTTGGGACTAGAAGCTTTCTTT
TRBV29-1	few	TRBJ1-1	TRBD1	CSGLGQGILYAGEAFF	TGCAGCGGGTTGGGACAGGGCATCCTATATGCCGGGGAAGCTTTCTTT
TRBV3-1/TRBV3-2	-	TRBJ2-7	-	CASSQGPVRLYVPSFYEQYF	TGTGCCAGCAGCCAAGGCCCGGTCCGTCTTTATGTTCCTTCCTTCTACGAGCAGTACTTC
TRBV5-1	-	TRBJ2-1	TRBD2	CASSLALAGGPNEQFF	TGCGCCAGCAGCTTGGCCCTAGCGGGGGGGCCAAATGAGCAGTTCTTC
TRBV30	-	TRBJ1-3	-	CAWSTGYIGGASGNTIYF	TGTGCCTGGAGTACAGGATACATCGGGGGAGCCTCTGGAAACACCATATATTTT
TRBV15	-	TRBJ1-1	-	CATSRGTPNTEAFF	TGTGCCACCAGCAGAGGGACACCGAACACTGAAGCTTTCTTT
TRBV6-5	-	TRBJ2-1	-	CASGRVTEQFF	TGTGCCAGCGGCAGGGTGACTGAGCAGTTCTTC
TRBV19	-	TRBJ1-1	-	CASKDRENTEAFF	TGTGCCAGTAAAGACAGAGAGAACACTGAAGCTTTCTTT
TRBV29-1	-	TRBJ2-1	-	CSAESRGTHNEQFF	TGCAGCGCAGAGTCTAGGGGCACTCACAATGAGCAGTTCTTC
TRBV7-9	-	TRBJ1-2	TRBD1	CASSLLRTGVYGYTF	TGTGCCAGCAGCTTACTTAGGACAGGAGTCTATGGCTACACCTTC
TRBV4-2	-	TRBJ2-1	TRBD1	CASSPRGQGMNEQFF	TGTGCCAGCAGCCCGAGGGGACAGGGCATGAATGAGCAGTTCTTC
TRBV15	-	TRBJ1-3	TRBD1	CATSKTGIGNTIYF	TGTGCCACCTCCAAGACAGGGATCGGAAACACCATATATTTT
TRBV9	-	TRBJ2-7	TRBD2	CASSVDRGGPPYEQYF	TGTGCCAGCAGCGTAGATCGCGGGGGTCCTCCCTACGAGCAGTACTTC
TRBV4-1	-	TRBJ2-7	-	CASSQGPGNSYEQYF	TGCGCCAGCAGCCAAGGTCCAGGGAACTCCTACGAGCAGTACTTC